The rows below give T cell receptor beta chains drawn from one sample of a study of sequential checkpoint blockade in melanoma. The data were produced by immunoSEQ multiplex PCR, yet TCRdb's version contains in-frame clones alone and is incomplete. The data hold around 20,000 clones, with 75% to 85% observed a single time. The source was CD8+ T cells sorted from blood (inferred from file names), collected from a patient given nivolumab and ipilimumab in sequence. The receptors were gathered from a human donor with melanoma. The CDR3 runs from the conserved cysteine through the conserved F or W. The order of the fields is V gene, D gene, clone size, J gene, CDR3 protein, CDR3 DNA. A D gene is named only where the DNA matches it firmly. Clone size, where shown, is once, few, many, or a class for clones that have expanded.

TRBV18	TRBD1	-	TRBJ1-2	CASSPDPWDRPSYGYTF	TGTGCCAGCTCACCGGATCCCTGGGACAGGCCCTCTTATGGCTACACCTTC
TRBV9	TRBD1	-	TRBJ2-7	CASSVGVTGDSYEQYF	TGTGCCAGCAGCGTAGGAGTGACAGGGGACTCCTACGAGCAGTACTTC
TRBV7-9	-	-	TRBJ2-1	CASSLAGSGSYNEQFF	TGTGCCAGCAGCTTAGCGGGTTCAGGGTCCTACAATGAGCAGTTCTTC
TRBV4-2	-	-	TRBJ1-5	CASSTSHYSNQPQHF	TGTGCCAGCAGCACATCTCACTATAGCAATCAGCCCCAGCATTTT
TRBV5-5	-	-	TRBJ2-7	CASSLGGGYEQYF	TGTGCCAGCAGCTTGGGAGGGGGCTACGAGCAGTACTTC
TRBV7-7	-	-	TRBJ1-5	CASSRLQVPGNQPQHF	TGTGCCAGCAGCCGTTTACAGGTCCCGGGCAATCAGCCCCAGCATTTT
TRBV4-1	-	-	TRBJ2-7	CASSQGQDPFYEQYF	TGCGCCAGCAGCCAAGGACAGGATCCTTTCTACGAGCAGTACTTC
TRBV11-3	TRBD2	-	TRBJ2-7	CASSSGLAGGEQYF	TGTGCCAGCAGCTCCGGACTAGCGGGAGGAGAGCAGTACTTC
TRBV27	-	-	TRBJ1-5	CASSLSGSGLHQPQHF	TGTGCCAGCAGTTTATCGGGCTCAGGGTTGCATCAGCCCCAGCATTTT
TRBV27	TRBD1	-	TRBJ2-7	CASSPTGAAYEQYF	TGTGCCAGCAGCCCGACAGGGGCCGCCTACGAGCAGTACTTC
TRBV7-8	-	once	TRBJ1-1	CASSLVGSGEAFF	TGTGCCAGCAGCTTAGTTGGCAGCGGAGAAGCTTTCTTT
TRBV29-1	-	-	TRBJ1-2	CSVEDYDSADGYTF	TGCAGCGTTGAAGATTATGACAGTGCCGATGGCTACACCTTC
TRBV11-2	TRBD2	-	TRBJ2-7	CASSYTAGESYEQYF	TGTGCCAGCAGCTATACAGCGGGAGAGTCCTACGAGCAGTACTTC
TRBV19	TRBD1	-	TRBJ1-1	CASSMGGTGLNTEAFF	TGTGCCAGTAGTATGGGCGGGACAGGCCTGAACACTGAAGCTTTCTTT
TRBV6-6	-	once	TRBJ1-3	CASSYAGSGNTIYF	TGTGCCAGCAGTTACGCGGGCTCTGGAAACACCATATATTTT
TRBV10-3	-	-	TRBJ2-7	CAISEAESYEQYF	TGTGCCATCAGTGAAGCGGAATCCTACGAGCAGTACTTC
TRBV19	TRBD1	-	TRBJ2-7	CASSAGTASYEQYF	TGTGCCAGTAGTGCCGGGACAGCCAGCTACGAGCAGTACTTC
TRBV7-9	TRBD2	few	TRBJ2-7	CASSSGLAGGPSYEQYF	TGTGCCAGCAGCTCGGGACTAGCGGGGGGGCCCTCCTACGAGCAGTACTTC
TRBV27	TRBD1	-	TRBJ1-1	CASSLVWQGALENTEAFF	TGTGCCAGCAGTTTAGTTTGGCAGGGGGCATTGGAGAACACTGAAGCTTTCTTT
TRBV4-2	-	-	TRBJ2-7	CASSQGFAAMSSYEQYF	TGTGCCAGCAGCCAAGGGTTCGCCGCGATGAGCTCCTACGAGCAGTACTTC
TRBV7-8	-	-	TRBJ1-2	CASSSGQNYGYTF	TGTGCCAGCAGCTCAGGACAGAACTATGGCTACACCTTC
TRBV6-5	TRBD1	-	TRBJ2-2	CASSPGTGETGELFF	TGTGCCAGCAGTCCCGGGACAGGGGAGACCGGGGAGCTGTTTTTT
TRBV11-2	TRBD2	-	TRBJ2-7	CASSQIGGYEQYF	TGTGCCAGCAGCCAAATCGGGGGGTACGAGCAGTACTTC
TRBV9	TRBD1	-	TRBJ1-1	CASSVGNRGLREAFF	TGTGCCAGCAGCGTAGGTAATAGGGGGCTTCGGGAAGCTTTCTTT
TRBV7-6	TRBD1	once	TRBJ1-6	CASSLGVGTGDNSPLHF	TGTGCCAGCAGCTTAGGGGTCGGGACAGGCGATAATTCACCCCTCCACTTT
TRBV2	TRBD1	-	TRBJ1-5	CASKMTGVLNQPQHF	TGTGCCAGCAAGATGACAGGGGTACTGAATCAGCCCCAGCATTTT
TRBV6-5	TRBD1	-	TRBJ1-1	CATQGVKDEAFF	TGTGCCACACAGGGGGTTAAAGATGAAGCTTTCTTT
TRBV7-9	TRBD2	-	TRBJ2-7	CASSLDSTGGESYEQYF	TGTGCCAGCAGCTTAGATTCCACGGGGGGGGAATCCTACGAGCAGTACTTC
TRBV28	-	-	TRBJ1-1	CATQIGYGKAFF	TGTGCCACCCAAATCGGGTACGGGAAAGCTTTCTTT
TRBV10-3	TRBD2	-	TRBJ2-3	CAISESGLAVVTDTQYF	TGTGCCATCAGTGAGTCCGGACTAGCTGTCGTCACAGATACGCAGTATTTT
TRBV30	TRBD2	-	TRBJ2-1	CACCGASGGASYNEQFF	TGTGCCTGCTGCGGGGCTAGCGGGGGGGCCTCCTACAATGAGCAGTTCTTC
TRBV7-8	-	-	TRBJ1-1	CASSTRPGRNTEAFF	TGTGCCAGCAGCACCCGCCCGGGGAGGAACACTGAAGCTTTCTTT
TRBV7-9	-	-	TRBJ2-1	CASSLDPDNEQFF	TGTGCCAGCAGCTTAGACCCAGACAATGAGCAGTTCTTC
TRBV6-1	-	-	TRBJ2-6	CASSELAGANVLTF	TGTGCCAGCAGTGAACTAGCTGGGGCCAACGTCCTGACTTTC
TRBV27	TRBD1	once	TRBJ1-1	CASSLTGGGTEAFF	TGTGCCAGCAGTTTAACAGGGGGAGGCACTGAAGCTTTCTTT
TRBV9	-	-	TRBJ1-5	CASSVEGVDQPQHF	TGTGCCAGCAGCGTTGAAGGGGTAGATCAGCCCCAGCATTTT
TRBV6-1	-	-	TRBJ1-2	CATRGQFLNYGYTF	TGTGCCACTCGAGGACAGTTCCTTAACTATGGCTACACCTTC
TRBV30	TRBD2	-	TRBJ2-7	CAWSGGGYEQYF	TGTGCCTGGAGTGGGGGGGGGTACGAGCAGTACTTC
TRBV29-1	TRBD2	-	TRBJ2-7	CSVLTSGSVYEQYF	TGCAGCGTTTTGACTAGCGGGAGTGTCTACGAGCAGTACTTC
TRBV6-1	-	-	TRBJ2-7	CASSETGSSYEQYF	TGTGCCAGCAGTGAAACAGGGAGCTCCTACGAGCAGTACTTC